This entry concerns a single T cell receptor (beta chain). Trimming took 2 bases from V and 4 from J, leaving 12 bases between them. The CDR3 loop spans 16 amino acids. CDR1 is MRHNA, CDR2 SNTAGT, per germline. The record originates from a study of blood T cell repertoires in COVID-19. This table comes from immunoSEQ multiplex PCR, and its TCRdb copy is limited to in-frame clones, with some not included. This repertoire shows 190,000 or so clones, around 90% found once; its top ten account for approximately 10%. The participants were between about 18 and 90 years old and came from fewer than 25 US areas. Donors were grouped by their self-reported clinical history.

The source of this sequence is a man in his late teens or twenties with acute COVID-19. The chain joins TRBV6-4 to TRBJ2-6; D is unresolved. The sequenced sample consisted of PBMCs or T cells enriched from blood (not recorded which). Written as DNA, the CDR3 is TGTGCCAGCAGTGACGGTGACGGGTCCGGGGCCAACGTCCTGACTTTC. This sequence encodes CASSDGDGSGANVLTF.